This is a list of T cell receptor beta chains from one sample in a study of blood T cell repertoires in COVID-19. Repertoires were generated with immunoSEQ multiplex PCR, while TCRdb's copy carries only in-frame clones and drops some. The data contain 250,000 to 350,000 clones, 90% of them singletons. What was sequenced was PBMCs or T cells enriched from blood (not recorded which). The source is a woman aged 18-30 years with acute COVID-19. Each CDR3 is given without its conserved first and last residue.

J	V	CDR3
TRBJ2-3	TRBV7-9	ASKTRVLDTQY
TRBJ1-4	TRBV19	ASSPMGGNEKLF
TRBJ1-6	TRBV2	ASLDGYSNSPLH
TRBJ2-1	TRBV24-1	ATANRGSYNEQF
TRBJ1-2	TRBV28	ASNTNRGNYGYT
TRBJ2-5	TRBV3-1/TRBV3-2	ASSTDREETQY
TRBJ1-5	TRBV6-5	ASRAQGGNQPQH
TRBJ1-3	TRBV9	ASSVGAGGAGNTIY
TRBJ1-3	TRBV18	ASSPRQGVSGNTIY
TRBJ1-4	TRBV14	ASSRETGVVEKLF
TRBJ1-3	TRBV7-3	ASSLSQGDSGNTIY
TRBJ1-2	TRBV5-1	ASSLDSNYGYT
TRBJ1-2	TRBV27	ASSPLDREGYGYT
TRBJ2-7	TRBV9	ASSVGVAGGPGEQY
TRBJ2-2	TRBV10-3	AISELAGGTNTGELF
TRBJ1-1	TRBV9	ASNLGGVNTEAF
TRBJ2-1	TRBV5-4	ASSPPSGRAEGEQF
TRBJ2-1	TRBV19	ASSRTSGSFYNEQF
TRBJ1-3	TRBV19	ASSLGQSSGNTIY
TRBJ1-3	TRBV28	ASSLSGGLGNTIY
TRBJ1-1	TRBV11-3	ASRLRQNTEAF
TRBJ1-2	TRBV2	ASSKIPGQGFNYGYT
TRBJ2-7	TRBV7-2	ASSPRTSGRAGHEQY
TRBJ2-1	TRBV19	ASSPQGATYNEQF
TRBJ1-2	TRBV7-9	ASSHTVYYGYT
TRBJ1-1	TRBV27	ASSLRENTEAF
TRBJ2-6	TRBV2	ASSYGTASSGANVLT
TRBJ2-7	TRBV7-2	ASSPSPLRSEQY
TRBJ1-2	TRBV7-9	ASSLESGYGYT
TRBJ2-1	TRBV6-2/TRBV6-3	ASSILANYNEQF
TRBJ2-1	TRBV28	ASSPPTSGGYNEQF
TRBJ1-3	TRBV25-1	ASSDPLRGSGNTIY